This T cell receptor beta chain was identified in a study of PD-1 blockade in classical Hodgkin lymphoma. Exposure to brentuximab vedotin varied, and each patient had relapsed following autologous stem cell transplantation. The CDR3 is 15 residues long. Trimming left V 2 bases short and J 2 bases short, with 12 bases between. The germline V gene has CDR1 MNHNS and CDR2 SASEGT. Libraries were prepared by immunoSEQ multiplex PCR; TCRdb keeps only in-frame clonotypes and omits some of them. The sample includes roughly 14,000 clones, more than 65% of them seen just once. This sequence originates from a human donor with classical Hodgkin lymphoma. This chain connects TRBV6-1 to TRBJ1-1, with no clear D. The specimen was peripheral blood mononuclear cells (PBMCs), collected at baseline. CDR3 in amino acids: CASSELPDINTEAFF. Written as DNA, the CDR3 is TGTGCCAGCAGTGAATTGCCCGATATTAACACTGAAGCTTTCTTT.